This TCR beta chain was observed in a study of PD-1 blockade in classical Hodgkin lymphoma. The wider study: On a schedule of every 2 weeks, patients received nivolumab 3 mg/kg intravenously.

Study-wide results and caveats: The study found complete responders had baseline diversity similar to newly diagnosed patients. Nothing has yet pinned down what causes the repertoire differences, possibly disease activity or prior therapy.

Clones were sequenced by immunoSEQ multiplex PCR, and TCRdb holds only the in-frame ones, with some missing. The sample consists of 35,000 to 40,000 clones, around nine tenths of them appearing once. No patient escaped relapse after autologous stem cell transplantation, and brentuximab vedotin exposure varied. The study recorded best responses of complete response, partial response or progressive disease. The V end lost 6 bases, the J end lost 1 base, and 10 bases lay between the germline ends. The CDR3 totals 14 residues. Per the germline V gene, CDR1 is MNHEY and CDR2 is SVGAGI. This clone was found once. The antigen is undetermined.

The sequence was obtained from a human donor with classical Hodgkin lymphoma. The chain has TRBV6-5 and TRBJ2-1; weak D call: TRBD2 (6 bases). The material was peripheral blood mononuclear cells (PBMCs), obtained before the second cycle of nivolumab. The CDR3 DNA sequence: TGTGCCAGCAGCCCTAGCGAGTCCTACAATGAGCAGTTCTTC. Its translation is CASSPSESYNEQFF.